Each of the 25 T cell receptor beta chains below was sequenced from the same sample in a study of OX40 agonist ivuxolimab in advanced cancers. Using immunoSEQ multiplex PCR, the repertoire was profiled, and TCRdb retains in-frame clones only, with some absent. The table lists approximately 28,000 clones, about nine tenths of them singletons. This material consisted of CD4+ or CD8+ T cells sorted from blood, taken in a trial of the OX40 agonist ivuxolimab. The receptors originated from an adult with an advanced solid tumor such as melanoma, head and neck, liver or kidney cancer.

The chain has TRBV4-2 and TRBJ2-2; possible D gene TRBD2, 6 bases. The CDR3 is 19 amino acids. Deletions cut 3 bases from V and 0 bases from J, with 20 bases between. Germline CDR1 LGHNA, CDR2 YNFKEQ. The CDR3 sequence is CASSQYRIPGTPNTGELFF. DNA of the CDR3: TGTGCCAGCAGCCAGTATCGAATTCCCGGGACTCCGAACACCGGGGAGCTGTTTTTT.

V usage is TRBV4-1 and J usage is TRBJ2-6; D tentatively reads TRBD1 or TRBD2 (5 bases each). The CDR3 covers 17 residues. Germline V lookup: CDR1 MGHRA, CDR2 YSYEKL. Trimming removed 0 bases at V and 4 bases at J, with 13 bases between. The DNA of the CDR3 is TGCGCCAGCAGCCAAGACTCCGGGACGAGCGGGGCCAACGTCCTGACTTTC. As protein: CASSQDSGTSGANVLTF.

The chain is built from TRBV6-5 and TRBJ2-7; 8 bases agree with TRBD1. Trimming removed 1 base from V and 0 bases from J; junction bases left unmatched: 2. The germline CDR1 and CDR2 sequences are MNHEY and SVGAGI. CDR3 length equals 15 residues. The CDR3 loop is CASSYYQGASYEQYF. CDR3 sequence (DNA): TGTGCCAGCAGTTACTACCAGGGGGCCTCCTACGAGCAGTACTTC.

The chain links TRBV5-1 to TRBJ2-3; no reliable D call. This CDR3 comprises 13 residues. V dropped 7 bases and J dropped 3 bases, with 12 bases sitting between them. Germline CDR1 SGHRS, CDR2 YFSETQ. The CDR3 protein is CASSLIRTDTQYF. CDR3 in DNA: TGCGCCAGCTCTCTCATCAGGACAGATACGCAGTATTTT.

This chain joins TRBV28 and TRBJ2-1; TRBD2 aligns across 12 bases. CDR1 is MDHEN and CDR2 is SYDVKM in the germline V gene. The length of the CDR3 is 14 residues. With V trimmed by 6 bases and J by 13 bases, 10 bases remained unmatched. The CDR3 DNA reads as TGTGCCAGCAGAAGAGGGACTAGCGGGTCTATTCAGTTCTTC. Its protein is CASRRGTSGSIQFF.

The chain carries TRBV6-4 and TRBJ2-2; TRBD2 agrees at 7 bases. After removal of 2 bases from V and 4 bases from J, the junction contained 1 base not matched to a gene. In germline, CDR1 is MRHNA, CDR2 SNTAGT. The CDR3 spans 14 residues. CDR3 loop: CASSDGEGTGELFF. DNA for the CDR3: TGTGCCAGCAGTGACGGGGAGGGCACCGGGGAGCTGTTTTTT.

This chain joins TRBV28 and TRBJ1-3; D unresolved. The V gene's germline CDR1 is MDHEN and CDR2 SYDVKM. Trimming stripped 6 bases from V and 0 bases from J, with 12 bases between. The CDR3 sequence is 15 residues long. The CDR3 coding sequence is TGTGCCAGCAGCTCCCCGGCGAACTCTGGAAACACCATATATTTT. Its protein is CASSSPANSGNTIYF.

The rearrangement links TRBV5-4 to TRBJ1-2, with D unresolved. The germline V gene encodes CDR1 SGHNT and CDR2 YYREEE (reference sequence). The germline V and J ends were trimmed by 0 bases and 1 base, with 13 bases remaining between them. CDR3 size: 16 residues. The CDR3: CASSLESGAFNYGYTF. Here the CDR3 DNA reads TGTGCCAGCAGCTTGGAGTCAGGAGCGTTTAACTATGGCTACACCTTC. Based on the CDR3 plus reference TRBV5-4 and TRBJ1-2, the full variable domain is ETGVTQSPTHLIKTRGQQVTLRCSSQSGHNTVSWYQQALGQGPQFIFQYYREEENGRGNFPPRFSGLQFPNYSSELNVNALELDDSALYLCASSLESGAFNYGYTFGSGTRLTVV.

V and J are TRBV2 and TRBJ2-7; a possible D gene is TRBD1 (6 bases). Trimming stripped 7 bases from V and 2 bases from J, with 18 bases between. CDR1 and CDR2 (germline): SNHLY, FYNNEI. This CDR3 is built from 15 residues. The CDR3, as DNA: TGTGCCAGCATCCCAAGGACAGCAGAGACCTACGAGCAGTACTTC. It encodes CASIPRTAETYEQYF.

The chain has TRBV21-1 and TRBJ1-3; the table names TRBD1, a call not compared with the DNA. TRBV21-1 is a listed pseudogene. CDR3 length: 18 amino acids. CDR3 sequence: CASSIQGVGGGPRNTIYF. The CDR3 bases are TGTGCCAGCAGCATCCAGGGGGTGGGTGGGGGCCCTAGAAACACCATATATTTT.

This chain joins TRBV2 and TRBJ2-3, with 7 bases aligning to TRBD1. Germline V gene data show CDR1 as SNHLY and CDR2 as FYNNEI. The V segment lost 7 bases and the J segment 2 bases; nucleotides outside the gene matches: 6. This CDR3 has 14 residues. This CDR3 reads CASTRDSSTDTQYF. Written as DNA, the CDR3 is TGTGCCAGCACCCGGGACAGTTCCACAGATACGCAGTATTTT.

The rearrangement links TRBV6-5 to TRBJ2-3; TRBD2 is a possible D gene (7 bases). Between the trimmed V and J ends, which lost 2 bases and 5 bases, there was a span of 11 bases. CDR3 length equals 14 residues. CDR1 MNHEY and CDR2 SVGAGI come from the germline V gene. CDR3 bases: TGTGCCAGCAGTTACGGGGGGGCCAGAGATACGCAGTATTTT. Amino acid sequence: CASSYGGARDTQYF.

V gene TRBV30 combines with J gene TRBJ2-1; D tentatively fits TRBD1 or TRBD2 (5 bases each). CDR3 length: 14 residues. Looked up from germline, CDR1 is GTSNPN and CDR2 is SVGIG (reference sequence). V lost 2 bases to trimming and J lost 4 bases, with 12 bases between them. The DNA of the CDR3 is TGTGCCTGGAGTACCGACAGCGGTTACAATGAGCAGTTCTTC. This codes for CAWSTDSGYNEQFF.

The chain's CDR3 is CASSLATSPGGYEQYF. Written as DNA, the CDR3 is TGTGCCAGCAGCTTAGCGACTTCCCCAGGGGGGTACGAGCAGTACTTC. The rearrangement uses TRBV7-6 and TRBJ2-7; TRBD1 is a possible D gene (7 bases). V lost 0 bases to trimming and J lost 4 bases, with 16 bases between them. The germline V gene encodes CDR1 SGHVS and CDR2 FNYEAQ. The CDR3 spans 16 residues.

This chain connects TRBV6-5 to TRBJ1-3; no definite D call. Germline CDR1 reads MNHEY; CDR2 reads SVGAGI. The CDR3 is made up of 13 amino acids. V was cut by 0 bases and J by 3 bases, with 3 bases left in between. Written as DNA, the CDR3 is TGTGCCAGCAGTTACTCGAATGGAAACACCATATATTTT. This sequence encodes CASSYSNGNTIYF.

The sample holds one count of this clone. This chain connects TRBV7-9 to TRBJ2-7; 9 bases match TRBD1. The germline CDR1 and CDR2 sequences are SEHNR and FQNEAQ (reference sequence). The V segment lost 4 bases and the J segment 3 bases; nucleotides outside the gene matches: 7. The length of the CDR3 is 15 residues. CDR3 in DNA: TGTGCCAGCAGCTCGGGACAGGGAATTTTCTACGAGCAGTACTTC. Amino acid sequence: CASSSGQGIFYEQYF.

The genes are TRBV9 and TRBJ1-5; a possible D gene is TRBD1 (6 bases). The CDR3 contains 15 residues. Germline V CDR1 and CDR2: SGDLS, YYNGEE. V lost 3 bases and J 0 bases, leaving 10 bases between the germline ends. This CDR3 reads CASSGGTSSNQPQHF. CDR3 DNA: TGTGCCAGCAGCGGCGGGACATCTAGCAATCAGCCCCAGCATTTT.

This chain links TRBV6-5 with TRBJ2-7; 12 bases are a match to TRBD2. The J segment lost 4 bases and the V segment lost 5 bases, leaving 6 bases of the junction unmatched. Per the germline V gene, CDR1 is MNHEY and CDR2 is SVGAGI. This CDR3 contains 15 residues. As DNA, the CDR3 is TGTGCCAGCAGTCCAAGGACTAGCGGGATTTACGAGCAGTACTTC. This translates into CASSPRTSGIYEQYF.

The CDR3 spells CATANGDFNGYTF. DNA for the CDR3: TGTGCCACCGCTAACGGGGATTTCAATGGCTACACCTTC. V and J are TRBV2 and TRBJ1-2; D ambiguous. V lost 10 bases and J lost 6, with 18 bases in between. The CDR3 contains 13 residues. Germline V CDR1 and CDR2: SNHLY, FYNNEI.

This sequence joins TRBV7-9 and TRBJ2-7; D ambiguous. CDR1 and CDR2 (germline): SEHNR, FQNEAQ (reference sequence). Trimming removed 1 base at V and 4 bases at J, with 14 bases between. This CDR3 is 15 amino acids long. The CDR3 loop reads CASSLGARAAYEQYF. CDR3 sequence (DNA): TGTGCCAGCAGCTTAGGGGCCCGAGCAGCATACGAGCAGTACTTC.

The J gene is TRBJ2-5, the V gene TRBV6-4, with TRBD2 matching 8 bases. Germline-derived CDR1 and CDR2 are MRHNA and SNTAGT. The J segment lost 5 bases and the V segment lost 3 bases, leaving 5 bases of the junction unmatched. CDR3 length: 14 amino acids. CDR3 DNA: TGTGCCAGCAGTGAGCCGGGGGGGCAGGAGACCCAGTACTTC. Its translation is CASSEPGGQETQYF.

The gene calls are TRBV28 and TRBJ2-2; D perhaps matches TRBD2 (6 bases). This CDR3 contains 15 residues. The germline V gene has CDR1 MDHEN and CDR2 SYDVKM. V was cut by 7 bases and J by 4 bases, with 16 bases left in between. As DNA, the CDR3 is TGTGCCAGCACGGCGGGGCCTTATACCACCGGGGAGCTGTTTTTT. Translating it yields CASTAGPYTTGELFF. Based on the CDR3 plus reference TRBV28 and TRBJ2-2, the full variable domain is DVKVTQSSRYLVKRTGEKVFLECVQDMDHENMFWYRQDPGLGLRLIYFSYDVKMKEKGDIPEGYSVSREKKERFSLILESASTNQTSMYLCASTAGPYTTGELFFGEGSRLTVL.

The rearrangement links TRBV27 to TRBJ1-5; unclear D gene. Germline V gives CDR1 MNHEY, CDR2 SMNVEV (reference sequence). V dropped 5 bases and J dropped 0 bases, with 14 bases sitting between them. CDR3 size: 16 residues. CDR3 residues: CASSGVSGDSNQPQHF. The CDR3 nucleotides read TGTGCCAGCAGTGGGGTTTCGGGAGATAGCAATCAGCCCCAGCATTTT.

V usage is TRBV7-2 and J usage is TRBJ1-6, with D possibly matching TRBD1 (6 bases). The ends were cut back, 3 bases at V and 0 bases at J, with 12 bases in the middle. CDR3 size: 17 residues. The germline V gene has CDR1 SGHTA and CDR2 FQGNSA. The CDR3 reads CASSLDSRFSYNSPLHF. The CDR3 region has the DNA TGTGCCAGCAGCTTGGACAGCAGATTCTCCTATAATTCACCCCTCCACTTT.

The CDR3 nucleotides read TGTGCCAGTAGTATAGGGACACGGGGGGGAGATTTCGGTCCGAACACTGAAGCTTTCTTT. Translation gives CASSIGTRGGDFGPNTEAFF. This chain connects TRBV19 to TRBJ1-1, with TRBD1 as a possible D gene (5 bases). Germline values: CDR1 LNHDA, CDR2 SQIVND (reference sequence). The CDR3 contains 20 residues. V lost 1 base to trimming and J lost 1 base, with 25 bases between them.